These 17 T cell receptor beta chains were all obtained from the same sample, sequenced in a study of blood T cells in healthy people across ages. A second PCR, run for about 6 to 11 cycles, used a sample-barcoded 5' primer plus a J-beta primer mix. Each CDR3 protein gets one entry after TCRdb re-called the 5' RACE reads with MiXCR. In the table there are 1 million to 1.2 million distinct CDR3 sequences, 35% to 40% of which are singletons. Sequenced input: blood. The receptors originated from a man aged 18 to 30 in good health.

V and J are TRBV20-1 and TRBJ2-1; D assignment may be TRBD1 or TRBD2 (5 bases each). There are 15 residues in the CDR3. Germline-derived CDR1 and CDR2 are DFQATT and SNEGSKA (reference sequence). The V and J ends lost 5 bases and 0 bases respectively, with 14 bases between them. The CDR3 sequence: CSAGPGAISYNEQFF. For the CDR3, the DNA is TGCAGTGCTGGACCCGGGGCCATCTCCTACAATGAGCAGTTCTTC.

This clonotype came up a few times. The gene calls are TRBV4-2 and TRBJ2-1; D tentatively fits TRBD1 or TRBD2 (5 bases each). The DNA end is more similar to TRBJ2-7, so the J call may be wrong. The CDR3 consists of 17 residues. The germline V gene encodes CDR1 LGHNA and CDR2 YNFKEQ. The CDR3 spells CASSQDLKGSSYNEQYF. The CDR3 bases are TGTGCCAGCAGCCAAGATCTAAAGGGGAGCTCCTACAATGAGCAGTACTTC.

The V call is TRBV5-6, the J call TRBJ1-2, with D unresolved. The CDR3 spans 12 residues. Looked up from germline, CDR1 is SGHDT and CDR2 is YYEEEE. V lost 3 bases and J 4 bases, leaving 7 bases between the germline ends. The CDR3 region is CASSSRRYGYTF. DNA for the CDR3: TGTGCCAGCAGCTCGCGCCGCTATGGCTACACCTTC.

This clonotype came up once. The chain couples TRBV12-3 or TRBV12-4 to TRBJ1-1; 7 nucleotides align to TRBD1. The CDR3 has 19 residues. V gave up 1 base and J gave up 0 bases; unmatched junction bases: 14. Here the CDR3 DNA reads TGTGCCAGCAGTTTAGTCACCACCGCAGGGGGGGCGGTGAACACTGAAGCTTTCTTT. The encoded protein is CASSLVTTAGGAVNTEAFF.

This clonotype turned up a few times. The V call is TRBV7-8, the J call TRBJ2-5; D is ambiguous. With the DNA end fitting TRBJ2-7 better, the J assignment may be wrong. In germline, CDR1 is SGHVS, CDR2 FQNEAQ. The CDR3 has 12 amino acids. The DNA for the CDR3 is TGTGCCAGCAGCCCCCACGGCTACGAGCAGTACTTC. Translated: CASSPHGYEQYF.

This clonotype was detected a few times. The chain carries TRBV29-1 and TRBJ2-3; D not resolved. The V gene lost 5 bases and the J gene lost 6 bases, with 9 bases spanning the gap. Germline-derived CDR1 and CDR2 are SQVTM and ANQGSEA. The CDR3 contains 11 residues. The CDR3 DNA reads TGCAGCGTTCAAGTTCTCGATACGCAGTATTTT. Its protein is CSVQVLDTQYF.

This clonotype occurred a few times. The genes are TRBV7-9 and TRBJ1-2; the D is unclear. The V end lost 1 base, the J end lost 5 bases, and 17 bases lay between the germline ends. The CDR3 loop spans 16 amino acids. Germline V gene sequence: CDR1 SEHNR, CDR2 FQNEAQ (reference sequence). The CDR3 sequence: CASSLENTPGPYGYTF. CDR3 nucleotide sequence: TGTGCCAGCAGCTTAGAGAATACTCCTGGCCCTTATGGCTACACCTTC.

There are a few counts of this clonotype. V is TRBV12-3 or TRBV12-4 and J is TRBJ1-3; D uncertain. Between the trimmed V and J ends, which lost 10 bases and 5 bases, there was a span of 15 bases. The CDR3 runs 13 residues. Here the CDR3 DNA reads TGTGCCACTACCCTTGAAGGAAGAAACACCATATATTTT. Translating it yields CATTLEGRNTIYF.

This clonotype was counted a single time. The rearrangement joins TRBV10-3 to TRBJ2-1; the D gene is possibly TRBD2 (6 bases). The end of the DNA aligns better with TRBJ2-7, so the J call may be wrong. CDR3 length: 16 residues. Per the germline V gene, CDR1 is ENHRY and CDR2 is SYGVKD. The CDR3 spells CAISESIGDSYNEQYF. In nucleotides, the CDR3 is TGTGCCATCAGTGAGTCGATCGGGGACTCCTACAATGAGCAGTACTTC.

This clonotype was found a few times. The genes are TRBV5-6 and TRBJ1-1; no reliable D call. The CDR3 runs to 14 residues. Germline V lookup: CDR1 SGHDT, CDR2 YYEEEE. The V end lost 5 bases, the J end lost 1 base, and 12 bases lay between the germline ends. CDR3 in DNA: TGTGCCAGCAGTCCCGGGATGAAGAACACTGAAGCTTTCTTT. Its translation: CASSPGMKNTEAFF. The full variable domain, rest sourced from reference TRBV5-6 and TRBJ1-1, is DAGVTQSPTHLIKTRGQQVTLRCSPKSGHDTVSWYQQALGQGPQFIFQYYEEEERQRGNFPDRFSGHQFPNYSSELNVNALLLGDSALYLCASSPGMKNTEAFFGQGTRLTVV.

This clonotype was seen a few times. The CDR3 here is CASSQILGSSTGNTGELFF. The CDR3 nucleotides are TGTGCCAGCAGCCAAATACTCGGGTCCTCGACAGGGAACACCGGGGAGCTGTTTTTT. The chain joins TRBV5-6 to TRBJ2-2; weak D call: TRBD1 (6 bases). The ends were cut back, 4 bases at V and 1 base at J, with 23 bases in the middle. CDR3 length: 19 amino acids. Germline values: CDR1 SGHDT, CDR2 YYEEEE.

This chain connects TRBV5-1 to TRBJ2-5; weak D call: TRBD2 (5 bases). Between the trimmed V and J ends, which lost 0 bases and 0 bases, there was a span of 9 bases. The CDR3 contains 15 residues. Germline V CDR1 and CDR2: SGHRS, YFSETQ. CDR3 sequence (DNA): TGCGCCAGCAGCTTGGTCCCGGGGAACCAAGAGACCCAGTACTTC. It is translated as CASSLVPGNQETQYF.

This clonotype was seen more than once but under ten times. V and J are TRBV11-2 and TRBJ1-2; 7 nucleotides match TRBD1. The CDR3 spans 17 residues. The germline V gene has CDR1 SGHAT and CDR2 FQNNGV. J lost 0 bases, V lost 5 bases, and 12 bases had no gene match. The CDR3 here is CASSPWDSETSNYGYTF. The CDR3 DNA follows: TGTGCCAGCAGCCCCTGGGACAGCGAAACTTCTAACTATGGCTACACCTTC.

V usage is TRBV20-1 and J usage is TRBJ1-2; D is perhaps TRBD1 (6 bases). The germline CDR1 and CDR2 sequences are DFQATT and SNEGSKA (reference sequence). The CDR3 spans 14 residues. V lost 5 bases and J 5 bases, leaving 18 bases between the germline ends. CDR3 DNA: TGCAGTGCTGAACAGGGAGCGGGCTTTTATGGCTACACCTTC. Its translation: CSAEQGAGFYGYTF.

This clonotype was seen just once. The rearrangement links TRBV13 to TRBJ2-7; 12 bases are shared with TRBD1. Trimming removed 4 bases from V and 0 bases from J; junction bases left unmatched: 13. The length of the CDR3 is 19 residues. Germline values: CDR1 PRHDT, CDR2 FYEKMQ (reference sequence). CDR3 loop: CASSSMGQGAQGSSYEQYF. CDR3 in DNA: TGTGCCAGCAGCTCAATGGGACAGGGGGCGCAGGGAAGCTCCTACGAGCAGTACTTC.

The chain couples TRBV7-9 to TRBJ1-2; D may be TRBD1 (6 bases). CDR3 length: 16 amino acids. The germline V gene encodes CDR1 SEHNR and CDR2 FQNEAQ (reference sequence). Trimming stripped 1 base from V and 6 bases from J, with 18 bases between. The CDR3 loop reads CASSLGGYGGRDGYTF. The DNA for the CDR3 is TGTGCCAGCAGCTTAGGGGGCTACGGGGGCAGGGATGGCTACACCTTC.

Details on this clonotype: The junction departs from germline at one end; a sequencing error may be responsible. J is TRBJ1-6 and V is TRBV9, with TRBD1 as a possible D gene (5 bases). The length of the CDR3 is 14 residues. Germline lookup yields CDR1 SGDLS and CDR2 YYNGEE. In DNA, the CDR3 is TGTGCCAGCAGCGTGGGGGGACGGGATTCACCCCCCCACTTT. Its translation: CASSVGGRDSPPHF.